These T cell receptor beta chains were read from a single sample in a study of CD8+ T cells in alopecia areata. Profiling relied on immunoSEQ multiplex PCR, and the TCRdb table lists in-frame clones only, not all of them. The sample records about 270,000 clones, approximately 60% being singletons. The sequences come from CD4+ T cells sorted from blood, collected between weeks 51 and 52, from a patient treated with tofacitinib. The receptors here all came from a human donor with alopecia areata. Each CDR3 is given without its conserved first and last residue. Rows give clone size only sometimes, using once, few, many, or a class for an expanded clone.

TRBJ1-5,-,TRBV5-4,ASSLPGQSQH
TRBJ1-6,few,TRBV30,AWRGQGARGNSPLH
TRBJ2-7,-,TRBV30,AWSVHGYEQY
TRBJ1-2,-,TRBV29-1,SVEGTLGRGYT
TRBJ2-6,-,TRBV9,ASSKDSGANVLT
TRBJ1-1,-,TRBV30,ARQKLREQRTEAF
TRBJ2-1,-,TRBV9,ASSADIRYYNEQF
TRBJ1-3,-,TRBV30,AWSGGQTGTSGNTIY
TRBJ2-1,-,TRBV5-1,ASSLDSQSSYNEQF
TRBJ2-7,-,TRBV5-1,ASSSAGTGGTYEQY
TRBJ1-2,-,TRBV25-1,ASSELGGRGYT
TRBJ1-4,-,TRBV2,ASTTTPATNEKLF
TRBJ2-6,-,TRBV9,ASSVGTDLGANVLT
TRBJ2-1,-,TRBV7-9,ASSLMGPNEQF
TRBJ2-3,few,TRBV30,AWVPGGGGTQY
TRBJ2-3,-,TRBV4-3,ASSQEPSARGTDTQY
TRBJ1-3,-,TRBV10-3,AISELDRISGNTIY
TRBJ2-3,few,TRBV2,ASSVEAGSDTQY
TRBJ2-3,-,TRBV4-2,ASSQALPRGSTDTQY
TRBJ2-3,-,TRBV2,ASRPNGDTQY
TRBJ2-3,-,TRBV20-1,SALRSDTQY
TRBJ1-1,-,TRBV30,AWSVWGARDTEAF
TRBJ2-5,-,TRBV29-1,SVVRSGGPQETQY
TRBJ2-1,-,TRBV5-1,ASSFGKEGQF
TRBJ1-2,few,TRBV10-3,AISVGEIGYT
TRBJ1-5,-,TRBV29-1,SVTGRGSNQPQH
TRBJ2-5,-,TRBV29-1,SVGTPRIETQY
TRBJ2-7,few,TRBV6-5,ASVKPGGEQY
TRBJ2-2,-,TRBV7-6,ASSLGGQGTGELF
TRBJ1-1,-,TRBV25-1,ASIGTELFDTEAF
TRBJ1-1,-,TRBV14,ASSQDLSGVAF
TRBJ2-2,-,TRBV30,AWIRFESGELF
TRBJ2-7,few,TRBV7-3,ARRRHGY
TRBJ1-1,-,TRBV30,AWRGQGNGEAF
TRBJ2-4,-,TRBV2,ASSDSLSVAKNIQY
TRBJ2-7,-,TRBV10-3,ASSALEWSGVEQY
TRBJ1-1,-,TRBV5-6,ASSWTEAF